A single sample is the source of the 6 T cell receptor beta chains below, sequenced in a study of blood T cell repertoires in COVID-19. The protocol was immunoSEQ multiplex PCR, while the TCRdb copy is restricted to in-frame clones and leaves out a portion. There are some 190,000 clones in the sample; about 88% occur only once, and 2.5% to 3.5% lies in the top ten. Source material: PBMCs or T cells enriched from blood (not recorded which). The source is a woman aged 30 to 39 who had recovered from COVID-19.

The CDR3 spells CASRSRGLPTYEQYF. CDR3 DNA sequence: TGTGCCAGCAGGTCTAGGGGCCTGCCGACCTACGAGCAGTACTTC. The chain has TRBV27 and TRBJ2-7, with D possibly TRBD1 on 5 matching bases. The V gene's germline CDR1 is MNHEY and CDR2 SMNVEV (reference sequence). V was pared by 6 bases and J by 2 bases, with 17 bases between. This CDR3 has 15 residues.

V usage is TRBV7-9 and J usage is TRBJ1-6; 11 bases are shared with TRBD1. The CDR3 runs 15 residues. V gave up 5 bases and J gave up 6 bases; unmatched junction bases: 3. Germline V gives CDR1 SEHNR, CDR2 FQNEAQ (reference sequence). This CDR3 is CASSPDRGLNSPLHF. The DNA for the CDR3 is TGTGCCAGCAGCCCGGACAGGGGGCTTAATTCACCCCTCCACTTT.

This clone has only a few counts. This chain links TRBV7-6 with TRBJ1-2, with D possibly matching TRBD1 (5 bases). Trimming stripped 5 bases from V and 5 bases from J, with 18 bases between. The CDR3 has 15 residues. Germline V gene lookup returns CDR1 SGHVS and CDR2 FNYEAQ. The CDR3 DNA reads TGTGCCAGCAGCCCCCAGGTTTGGGGGGATTATGGCTACACCTTC. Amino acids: CASSPQVWGDYGYTF.

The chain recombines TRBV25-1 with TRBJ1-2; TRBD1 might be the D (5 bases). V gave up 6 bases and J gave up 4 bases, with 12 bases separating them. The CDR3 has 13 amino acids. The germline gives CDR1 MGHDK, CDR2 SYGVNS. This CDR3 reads CASRDPDSYGYTF. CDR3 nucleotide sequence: TGTGCCAGCAGGGACCCAGACAGCTATGGCTACACCTTC.

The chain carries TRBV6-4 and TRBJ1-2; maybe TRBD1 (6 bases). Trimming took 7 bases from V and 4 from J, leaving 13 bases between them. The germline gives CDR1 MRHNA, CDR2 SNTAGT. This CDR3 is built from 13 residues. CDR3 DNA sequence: TGTGCCAGCAAGGCCCCAGGGGCCTATGGCTACACCTTC. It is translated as CASKAPGAYGYTF.

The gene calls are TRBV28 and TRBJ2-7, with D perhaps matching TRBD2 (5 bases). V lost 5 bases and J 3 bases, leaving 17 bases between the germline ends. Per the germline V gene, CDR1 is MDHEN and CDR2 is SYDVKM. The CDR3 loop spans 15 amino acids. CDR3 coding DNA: TGTGCCAGCAGTCCCTTTGGTGAGGGTGGCTACGAGCAGTACTTC. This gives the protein CASSPFGEGGYEQYF.